This TCR beta chain was sequenced in a study of blood T cells in healthy people across ages. Study observations and caveats: Conclusively comparing naive with antigen-experienced cells was impossible with unsorted PBMCs. The authors considered diversity estimates from one million T cells to be underestimates. A roughly linear fall in TCR beta diversity per million T cells was seen with increasing age.

Primers used in a second PCR of about 7 to 12 cycles were a sample-barcoded 5' primer and a J-beta primer mix. TCRdb passed the 5' RACE reads through MiXCR, listing each CDR3 protein once. Of 800,000 to 900,000 distinct CDR3 sequences in the sample, about 59% were seen once. Ranging in age from roughly 6 to 95, the donors were healthy Caucasian individuals from Russia. Turning to this clonotype: Antigen: not known.

Germline assignment: CDR1 MGHDK and CDR2 SYGVNS. The CDR3 is 15 amino acids. The V gene lost 0 bases and the J gene lost 0 bases, with 8 bases spanning the gap. The sequenced sample was blood. The TCR sequence derives from a man aged 25 to 40 in good health. The chain employs TRBV25-1 and TRBJ1-1, with TRBD1 as a possible D gene (5 bases). CDR3 DNA sequence: TGTGCCAGCAGTGAATATGCAGGGCTGAACACTGAAGCTTTCTTT. The encoded protein is CASSEYAGLNTEAFF.